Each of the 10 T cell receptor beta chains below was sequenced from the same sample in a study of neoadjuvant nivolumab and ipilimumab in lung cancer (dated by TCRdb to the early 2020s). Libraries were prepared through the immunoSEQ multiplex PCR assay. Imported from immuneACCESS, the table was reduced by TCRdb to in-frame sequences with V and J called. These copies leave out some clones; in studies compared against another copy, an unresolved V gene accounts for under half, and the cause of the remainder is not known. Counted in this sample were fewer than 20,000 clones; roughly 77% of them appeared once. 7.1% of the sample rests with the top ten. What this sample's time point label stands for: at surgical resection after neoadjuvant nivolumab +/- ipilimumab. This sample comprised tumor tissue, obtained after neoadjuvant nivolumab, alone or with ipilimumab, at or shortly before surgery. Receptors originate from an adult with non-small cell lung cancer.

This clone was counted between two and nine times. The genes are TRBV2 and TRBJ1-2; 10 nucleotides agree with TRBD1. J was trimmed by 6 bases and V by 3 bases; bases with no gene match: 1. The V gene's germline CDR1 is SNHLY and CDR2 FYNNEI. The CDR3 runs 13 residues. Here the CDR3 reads CASSETGGDGYTF. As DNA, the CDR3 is TGTGCCAGCAGTGAGACAGGGGGCGATGGCTACACCTTC. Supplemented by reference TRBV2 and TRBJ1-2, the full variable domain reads EPEVTQTPSHQVTQMGQEVILRCVPISNHLYFYWYRQILGQKVEFLVSFYNNEISEKSEIFDDQFSVERPDGSNFTLKIRSTKLEDSAMYFCASSETGGDGYTFGSGTRLTVV.

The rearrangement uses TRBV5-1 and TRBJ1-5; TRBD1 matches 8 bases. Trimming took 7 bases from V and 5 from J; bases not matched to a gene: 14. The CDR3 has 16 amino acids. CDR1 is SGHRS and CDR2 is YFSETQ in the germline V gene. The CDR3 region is CASLATRGQDDQPQHF. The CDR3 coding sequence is TGCGCCAGCCTTGCTACCAGGGGGCAGGATGATCAGCCCCAGCATTTT.

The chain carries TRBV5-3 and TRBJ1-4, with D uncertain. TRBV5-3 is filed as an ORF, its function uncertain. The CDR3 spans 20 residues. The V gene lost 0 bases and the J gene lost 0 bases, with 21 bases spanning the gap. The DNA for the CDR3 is TGTGCCAGAAGCTTGGTTTGGGCGAGAGGGAGGGTTGCAACTAATGAAAAACTGTTTTTT. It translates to CARSLVWARGRVATNEKLFF.

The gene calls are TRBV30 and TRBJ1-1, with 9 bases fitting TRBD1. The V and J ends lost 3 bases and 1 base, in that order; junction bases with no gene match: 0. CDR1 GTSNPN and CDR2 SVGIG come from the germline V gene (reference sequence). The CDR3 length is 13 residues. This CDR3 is CAWRDRGNTEAFF. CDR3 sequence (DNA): TGTGCCTGGAGGGACAGGGGGAACACTGAAGCTTTCTTT.

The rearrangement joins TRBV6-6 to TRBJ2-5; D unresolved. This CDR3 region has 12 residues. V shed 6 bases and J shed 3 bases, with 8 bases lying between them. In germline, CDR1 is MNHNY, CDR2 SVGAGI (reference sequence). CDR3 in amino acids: CASSDSEETQYF. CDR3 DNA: TGTGCCAGCAGCGACTCCGAAGAGACCCAGTACTTC.

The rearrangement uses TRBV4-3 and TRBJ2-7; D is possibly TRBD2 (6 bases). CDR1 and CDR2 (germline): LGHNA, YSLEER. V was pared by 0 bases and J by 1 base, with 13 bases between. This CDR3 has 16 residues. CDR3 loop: CASSQDLARVSYEQYF. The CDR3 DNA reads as TGCGCCAGCAGCCAAGATCTAGCGCGGGTTTCCTACGAGCAGTACTTC.

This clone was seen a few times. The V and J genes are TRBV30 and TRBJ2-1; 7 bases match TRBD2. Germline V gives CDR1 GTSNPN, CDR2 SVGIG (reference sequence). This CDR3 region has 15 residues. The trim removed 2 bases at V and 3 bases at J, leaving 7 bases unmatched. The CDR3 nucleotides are TGTGCCTGGAGTTGGGCTAGCGGACTCTACAATGAGCAGTTCTTC. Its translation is CAWSWASGLYNEQFF.

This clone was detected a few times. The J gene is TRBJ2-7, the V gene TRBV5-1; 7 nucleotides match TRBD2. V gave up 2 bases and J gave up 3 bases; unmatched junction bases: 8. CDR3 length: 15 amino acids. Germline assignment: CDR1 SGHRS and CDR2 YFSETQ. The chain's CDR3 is CASSFRGSGDYEQYF. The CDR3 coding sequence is TGCGCCAGCAGCTTCCGCGGGAGTGGGGACTACGAGCAGTACTTC.

The CDR3 reads CASSLFGGENIQYF. The CDR3 DNA follows: TGTGCCAGCAGTTTGTTCGGGGGGGAAAACATTCAGTACTTC. This chain links TRBV28 with TRBJ2-4; TRBD2 aligns across 8 bases. V trimming: 3 bases; J trimming: 5 bases; junction bases outside the gene matches: 3. The CDR3 is made up of 14 amino acids. CDR1 and CDR2 from the germline V gene are MDHEN and SYDVKM.

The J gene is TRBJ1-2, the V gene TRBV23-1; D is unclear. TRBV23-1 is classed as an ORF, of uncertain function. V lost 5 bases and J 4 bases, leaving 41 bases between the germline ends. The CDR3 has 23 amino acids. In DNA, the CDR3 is TGCGCCAGCAGTGTGTTGCGGCTACGCAGAAAGACCTATGGACGCAGAAAGACCTATGGCTACACCTTC. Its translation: CASSVLRLRRKTYGRRKTYGYTF.